The TCR beta chain under discussion was sequenced for a study of shared clonotypes between healthy human individuals. Study-level findings and limits: Represented genetic and exposure-history diversity was restricted by having few donors.

As for this clone: Its specificity is not known.

Per the authors' pipeline: Filtering was not the same, since immunoSEQ gave junction-only sequences without quality scores. Profiled with immunoSEQ multiplex PCR; TCRdb holds only in-frame clones, not every one. Clone size and V and J calls were adopted from that table, with D and trimming inferred from the DNA. In the table there are 2,500,000 or so clones, roughly 93% of which are singletons. The material sequenced was naive CD4+ T cells from PBMCs. Described subset: CD45RA+ positively selected. The TCR was taken from a man aged 18 to 29 in good health. Some clones in this sample may be carry-over from other donors' samples.

The CDR3 sequence: CASSLALADYNEQFF. CDR3 sequence (DNA): TGTGCCAGCAGCTTGGCACTAGCGGATTACAATGAGCAGTTCTTC. The chain links TRBV5-4 to TRBJ2-1; TRBD2 matches 8 bases. CDR1 is SGHNT, CDR2 YYREEE, per germline (reference sequence). This CDR3 region has 15 residues. Losses at the gene ends were 0 bases for V and 4 bases for J; bases not matched to a gene: 3.